This TCR beta chain came from a study of cytomegalovirus exposure and HLA in healthy donors (dated by TCRdb to 2016 to 2017). Notes on the research overall: An earlier analysis of 587 of the donors reported 276 Gb of sequence data and more than 90 million unique TCR beta sequences from approximately 180 million T cells. Approximately 310 gigabases of sequencing data and around 88 million unique TCR sequences made up an early release that covered several hundred HLA-typed donors. The genetic ancestry cluster associated with self-reported Caucasian donors included 81% of the roughly 410 genotyped donors. The study was designed to test whether signatures of past pathogen exposure could be identified by cataloging public T cell receptors. The study profiled the T cell repertoires of approximately 700 subjects by immunosequencing and related them to cytomegalovirus serostatus. Along with the approximately 670-subject first cohort, a separate validation cohort of over a hundred different subjects was used. The study combined high-throughput TCR immunosequencing, statistical association of individual TCRs with disease status, and machine learning to predict cytomegalovirus infection status. A later analysis re-analyzed previously published TCR beta repertoires from hundreds of donors and added high-resolution HLA genotyping to study TCR occurrence patterns. Rather than drawing on any new phenotypic data, the later analysis identified candidate immune exposures from TCR beta sequences and the way those sequences occurred across donors. To decide whether each TCR beta V gene segment behaved as functional or pseudogenic, an earlier analysis of 587 of the donors relied on high-throughput TCR beta sequencing. Donor age, sex, ethnicity and CMV serostatus were compiled alongside the repertoire data. In a later genetic analysis, genome-wide SNP genotypes for about three fifths of the 666 donors were used, and that subset was treated as a discovery cohort. All discovery cohort repertoires had been generated using a single sequencing platform. Class I and class II HLA loci were covered by the typing at four-digit resolution. Typing coverage varied by locus: roughly 620-640 donors for A, B, C, DRB1 and DQB1; approximately 560 for DQA1; about 570 for DPA1; some 470 for DPB1. Roughly 5 DR-DQ haplotypes were treated as single units for association and clustering because of strong linkage in the cohort. Among roughly 400 genotyped donors of the cohort, an average of about 240,000 unique TCR beta nucleotide sequences were sequenced per donor, 15% to 20% of them non-productive. The research as a whole found: According to a later analysis, TCR association rates differed among HLA loci, with DRB1 alleles showing the most associated TCRs and HLA-C alleles showing the fewest. Roughly uniform sequencing depth across donors was assumed in presence/absence analyses, although this assumption may not hold. According to a later analysis, most CMV-associated TCR beta chains appeared to be HLA-restricted, and the HLA associations seemed to be driven largely by CMV exposure. In an earlier analysis of about 540 of the donors, most TCR beta V segments were observed in productive rearrangements about 90% or about 30% of the time, broadly matching IMGT annotations. Because HLA typing was unavailable for some donors at each locus, only the typed subset was used in association tests. Most TCR sequences were seen in very few donors, while some public TCRs were found in many individuals. A group of highly shared sequence variants was considered likely to be a technical artifact of the sequencing pipeline. Assigning TCR associations to individual alleles was difficult when HLA alleles, especially DR and DQ, strongly co-occurred. Compared with the 666-donor mean, donors in an Asian-associated ancestry cluster had fewer N-insertions in productive TCRs, according to a later genetic analysis. A further reported finding was that TCR beta sequences accurately predicted the HLA-A and HLA-B alleles for most subjects in the first cohort. The study listed around 160 TCR beta chains as associated with cytomegalovirus. CMV serostatus was the only immune exposure information available for the cohort. Only TCR beta chains were sequenced in this cohort, and the absence of alpha or paired-chain data limited detectable features. The authors suggested that the approach could potentially be generalized to other disease states and immunological phenotypes. A later genetic analysis associated a missense DCLRE1C variant with V-gene and J-gene trimming of TCR beta chains, and an independent cohort replicated the association. Compared with equally common non-associated chains, HLA-associated TCR beta chains in a later analysis were more clonally expanded and had lower generation probabilities. According to a later analysis, parvovirus B19, influenza, CMV and Epstein-Barr virus appeared linked to several top co-occurrence clusters. Because counts were too low, roughly 17 rarely observed V segments, including chromosome 9 orphons, were left out of the earlier analysis of 500 to 750 of the donors. The 87-base-pair reads could not distinguish some IMGT-functional V segments, including TRBV6-2 and TRBV6-3, so those segments were excluded. In vitro tests confirmed that a few of the cytomegalovirus-associated TCR beta chains recognize cytomegalovirus antigens. A later analysis associated 15,000 to 20,000 TCR beta sequences with specific HLA alleles at a false discovery rate of 0.05. Correlated functional status among segregating V segments might be attributable to linkage disequilibrium, but an unknown experimental factor could not be ruled out. Cytomegalovirus status was reported to be diagnosed by the classifier with high specificity and sensitivity in both the original and validation cohorts.

Library preparation was by the immunoSEQ multiplex PCR assay. The multiplex PCR relied on a mix of 60 forward primers for TCR Vbeta segments and 13 reverse primers for TCR Jbeta segments. The CDR3 region of rearranged TCR beta genes was amplified from genomic DNA by a multiplex PCR assay. Amplified TCR beta libraries were sequenced as 87-base-pair reads on the Illumina HiSeq System. From the authors' description of their analysis: Across the 670 or so repertoires, a later analysis counted 78 million or so unique TCR beta chains, roughly 11 million of which were shared by at least two donors. Raw reads were error-corrected and collapsed into unique sequences with a nearest-neighbor algorithm that merged closely related sequences to remove PCR and sequencing errors. Alignment of CDR3 sequences to IMGT reference sequences was used to assign V, D and J gene segments. For a sequence to be retained, a match of at least six nucleotides to both a V gene segment and a J gene segment was required. A rearrangement counted as productive if the CDR3 had no stop codons and remained in frame with V and J, and every other rearrangement counted as non-productive. CDR3 was defined according to IMGT convention as the region running from the second conserved V-encoded cysteine to the conserved J-encoded phenylalanine. Sequences without an unambiguous match to a single V gene segment were excluded from the earlier analysis of about 630 of the donors. An earlier analysis of fewer than 650 of the donors classified V segments as functional when productive rearrangements were above 56.7% and as segregating when the standard deviation between donors was above 5%. To diagnose cytomegalovirus status from the catalog of TCR beta chain sequences, a statistical classification framework was built. In a later analysis, TCR nucleotide sequences were compared against IMGT/GENE-DB human TR gene sequences so that V and J genes could be assigned. A later analysis assigned CDR3 sequences and most-parsimonious VDJ recombination scenarios with the TCRdist pipeline. In a later analysis, each TCR beta chain was defined by its CDR3 amino acid sequence together with its V-gene family, and reads lacking a unique V-gene family were excluded. As a way to deal with suspected cross-contamination and a sequencing artifact, a later analysis dropped nearly 600 nucleotide sequences that were highly shared and had low generation probability. In a later analysis, a clonal expansion index was calculated for each public chain from normalized within-repertoire ranks of inferred template counts. Generation probabilities in a later analysis came from a VDJ recombination model fitted to out-of-frame rearrangements, and those results were checked against IGoR. A later analysis scored TCR-TCR, TCR-HLA and TCR-CMV co-occurrence with hypergeometric tests, applying a repertoire-size bias correction to TCR pairs. In a later analysis, false discovery rates were estimated by permuting HLA or CMV assignments 20 times. In a later analysis, co-occurring TCRs were grouped with DBSCAN, and TCRdist sequence similarity was added when clustering was performed within HLA-allele-positive subsets. For co-occurrence clustering, repertoires with fewer than 30,000 or more than 120,000 public chains were excluded, along with five repertoires with anomalous nucleotide sharing. Sourced from immuneACCESS, this table was stored by TCRdb with only in-frame sequences that have V and J called. A share of the clones is absent; for the studies checked, an unresolved V gene accounts for under half, and the remainder has no known explanation. V and J calls and clone size are given by that table; D and trimming were obtained from the DNA. The table for this sample records fewer than 45,000 clones. Roughly 9.6% of the sample rests with the top ten.

The CDR3 has 17 amino acids, counting the end cysteine and phenylalanine. This entry keeps only the CDR3 DNA: 51 bases, framed from base 1. V has 6 bases trimmed and J has 7 bases trimmed; junction bases matching no gene number 11. The germline V gene (reference sequence) sets CDR1 to SEHNR and CDR2 to FQNEAQ. The cohort was made up of approximately 670 healthy bone marrow donors. At the time of sampling, every cohort member was nominally healthy, though immune exposures that went unrecorded were likely present. The donor tested CMV seropositive, placing the donor among the 250 to 350 seropositive members of the cohort. Each donor provided a peripheral blood sample, and peripheral blood mononuclear cells were used for TCR beta sequencing. The Qiagen DNeasy Blood Extraction Kit was used to extract genomic DNA from the blood cell samples. As for this clone: This receptor's antigen is unknown.

The sample was PBMCs. Recombination joined TRBV7-9 with TRBJ2-2; TRBD2 lines up with 13 middle nucleotides. The receptor's source is a man aged 35-49 years in good health and CMV-seropositive. CDR3 region: CASRFSGTSGKGGELFF. In nucleotides, the sequence is TGTGCCAGCAGATTCTCCGGGACTAGCGGGAAAGGCGGGGAGCTGTTTTTT.